This passage covers 20 T cell receptor beta chains from one sample sequenced in a study of cytomegalovirus exposure and HLA in healthy donors. The PCR contained 60 Vbeta and 13 Jbeta primers. The method was immunoSEQ multiplex PCR; TCRdb's version includes in-frame clones alone and lacks a portion of them. This table has around 150,000 clones, nearly 80% appearing once. Sequences were obtained from PBMCs. The receptor source for this set is a woman aged 40-49 years in good health and CMV-seronegative.

V is TRBV10-3 and J is TRBJ2-1, with 7 bases matching TRBD1. The length of the CDR3 is 14 residues. V shed 10 bases, J shed 2 bases, and the junction held 8 bases outside the gene matches. In germline, CDR1 is ENHRY, CDR2 SYGVKD. CDR3 sequence (DNA): TGTGCCACCACCAGGGGGTCAACCTACAATGAGCAGTTCTTC. Translated: CATTRGSTYNEQFF.

The chain joins TRBV5-4 to TRBJ2-5; D remains unclear. The DNA end is a closer match to TRBJ2-7, so the J assignment may be wrong. The length of the CDR3 is 13 residues. Per germline, CDR1 SGHNT and CDR2 YYREEE (reference sequence). The CDR3 sequence is CASSLLPSYEQYF. In DNA, the CDR3 is TGTGCCAGCAGCTTGTTACCCTCCTACGAGCAGTACTTC.

This clone was counted between two and nine times. The chain combines TRBV6-1 with TRBJ2-4, with D hard to call. With 6 bases removed from V and 0 bases from J, the gap between germline ends came to 6 bases. Germline CDR1 MNHNS, CDR2 SASEGT. This CDR3 comprises 13 residues. The CDR3 DNA follows: TGTGCCAGCAGACAGCTAGCCAAAAACATTCAGTACTTC. Amino acids: CASRQLAKNIQYF.

The chain joins TRBV27 to TRBJ2-1; 10 bases are shared with TRBD2. V lost 4 bases to trimming and J lost 7 bases; unmatched junction nucleotides: 7. The germline CDR1 and CDR2 sequences are MNHEY and SMNVEV (reference sequence). This CDR3 has 15 residues. The CDR3: CASSWERGGLNEQFF. Written as DNA, the CDR3 is TGTGCCAGCAGTTGGGAGCGGGGGGGCTTAAATGAGCAGTTCTTC.

The rearrangement links TRBV7-9 to TRBJ2-5, with 12 positions matching TRBD1. V dropped 3 bases and J dropped 4; count of bases not matched to a gene: 15. Germline CDR1 and CDR2: SEHNR and FQNEAQ (reference sequence). CDR3 size: 19 residues. The CDR3 protein is CASSFSGGTGGFGGETQYF. CDR3 DNA sequence: TGTGCCAGCAGCTTCAGTGGAGGGACAGGGGGCTTTGGTGGAGAGACCCAGTACTTC.

The sample holds one count of this clone. The chain has TRBV11-2 and TRBJ2-1; D is perhaps TRBD1 (6 bases). The CDR3 consists of 19 residues. Germline CDR1 and CDR2: SGHAT and FQNNGV. V was trimmed by 1 base and J by 0 bases, leaving 19 bases between them. For the CDR3, the DNA is TGTGCCAGCAGCTTAGTACGGGGCCCACAGGGCATCTCCTACAATGAGCAGTTCTTC. Encoded protein: CASSLVRGPQGISYNEQFF.

The CDR3 protein is CASSFRPGGSNEQFF. The CDR3 DNA reads TGTGCCAGCAGCTTCCGCCCCGGGGGGAGCAATGAGCAGTTCTTC. This chain links TRBV11-1 with TRBJ2-1; 7 bases agree with TRBD2. Germline assignment: CDR1 SGHAT and CDR2 FQDESV (reference sequence). CDR3 length equals 15 residues. Germline trimming cut 3 bases from V and 6 bases from J; bases unmatched to any gene: 8.

This rearrangement joins TRBV5-1 to TRBJ2-5; 9 positions match TRBD1. TRBJ2-7 explains the end of the DNA better; the J call may be wrong. The CDR3 length is 14 residues. The germline gives CDR1 SGHRS, CDR2 YFSETQ. In DNA form, the CDR3 reads TGCGCCAGCAGCAGCGGGACAGGGTTCTACGAGCAGTACTTC. It translates to CASSSGTGFYEQYF.

This chain connects TRBV29-1 to TRBJ1-1; 9 nucleotides agree with TRBD1. This CDR3 region has 18 residues. V lost 7 bases to trimming and J lost 0 bases; unmatched junction nucleotides: 18. CDR1 and CDR2 (germline): SQVTM, ANQGSEA. CDR3 nucleotide sequence: TGCAGCGGAAGAGCAACCGGTGGGACAGGGTACATGAACACTGAAGCTTTCTTT. Residues: CSGRATGGTGYMNTEAFF.

V and J are TRBV11-2 and TRBJ1-6; 7 bases are a match to TRBD1. The CDR3 has 15 amino acids. Per germline, CDR1 SGHAT and CDR2 FQNNGV. Trimming at V came to 4 bases and at J to 8 bases, leaving 8 bases not matched to a gene. The CDR3 bases are TGTGCCAGCAGCTCAGAAGGGGGCGCTTATTCACCCCTCCACTTT. Protein: CASSSEGGAYSPLHF.

The genes are TRBV27 and TRBJ2-5; TRBD2 matches at 10 bases. Germline V gene sequence: CDR1 MNHEY, CDR2 SMNVEV (reference sequence). CDR3 length equals 14 residues. J lost 4 bases, V lost 6 bases, and 5 bases had no gene match. CDR3 coding DNA: TGTGCCAGCAGAGCTAGCGGGAGTGTAGAGACCCAGTACTTC. The encoded protein is CASRASGSVETQYF.

This clone was detected only once. V is TRBV4-3 and J is TRBJ2-2; 9 positions agree with TRBD1. This CDR3 contains 15 residues. From germline, CDR1 is LGHNA and CDR2 YSLEER. Unmatched junction bases numbered 6, after V lost 4 bases and J lost 6 bases. The CDR3 nucleotides read TGCGCCAGCAGCCTGGGACAGGGTGGTTCCGGGGAGCTGTTTTTT. The encoded protein is CASSLGQGGSGELFF.

The chain couples TRBV5-1 to TRBJ2-1; D perhaps matches TRBD2 (7 bases). Trimming left V 0 bases short and J 9 bases short, with 13 bases between. Germline lookup yields CDR1 SGHRS and CDR2 YFSETQ. The CDR3 is 14 residues long. The CDR3 protein is CASSLEGRGAEQFF. The DNA for the CDR3 is TGCGCCAGCAGCTTGGAGGGACGGGGGGCTGAGCAGTTCTTC.

Of note for this clone: Relative to the germline gene, one junction end is altered; a read error may explain this. The gene calls are TRBV7-9 and TRBJ2-2, with 7 bases identical to TRBD1. The CDR3 has 16 amino acids. Per the germline V gene, CDR1 is SEHNR and CDR2 is FQNEAQ (reference sequence). CDR3 amino acids: CSSSLRQGRNTGELFF. CDR3 DNA sequence: TGTTCCAGCAGCTTAAGACAGGGTCGGAACACCGGGGAGCTGTTTTTT.

This clone turned up a few times. The rearrangement uses TRBV2 and TRBJ2-3; weak D call: TRBD1 (6 bases). This CDR3 spans 15 amino acids. Germline CDR1 is SNHLY and CDR2 is FYNNEI. Trimming shortened V by 7 bases and J by 0 bases, and 14 bases separated the two germline ends. The CDR3 is CASKIGQTSTDTQYF. The DNA for the CDR3 is TGTGCCAGCAAGATTGGACAGACTAGCACAGATACGCAGTATTTT.

There are a few counts of this clone. This chain uses TRBV5-4 with TRBJ2-1, with 8 bases aligning to TRBD2. Germline CDR1 reads SGHNT; CDR2 reads YYREEE (reference sequence). Trimming took 5 bases from V and 7 from J; bases not matched to a gene: 14. This CDR3 is 16 amino acids long. The CDR3 DNA reads TGTGCCAGCAGTTCCCGCGTCGGGGGGGCACTAAATGAGCAGTTCTTC. It translates to CASSSRVGGALNEQFF.

This chain joins TRBV7-8 and TRBJ2-3; 10 nucleotides match TRBD2. V lost 2 bases and J lost 2; bases outside the gene matches: 4. The CDR3 has 16 amino acids. Looked up from germline, CDR1 is SGHVS and CDR2 is FQNEAQ. The CDR3 bases are TGTGCCAGCAGCTTACGGCTAGCGGGGGACACAGATACGCAGTATTTT. Encoded protein: CASSLRLAGDTDTQYF.

The V call is TRBV7-2, the J call TRBJ2-5, with TRBD2 matching over 7 bases. The CDR3 runs to 15 residues. The junction had 7 bases not matched to a gene; V was cut back by 5 bases and J by 1 base. The germline gives CDR1 SGHTA, CDR2 FQGNSA. CDR3 residues: CASSRTRSGQETQYF. CDR3 DNA: TGTGCCAGCAGCCGGACTAGATCGGGCCAAGAGACCCAGTACTTC. Variable domain in full (rest from reference TRBV7-2 and TRBJ2-5): GAGVSQSPSNKVTEKGKDVELRCDPISGHTALYWYRQSLGQGLEFLIYFQGNSAPDKSGLPSDRFSAERTGGSVSTLTIQRTQQEDSAVYLCASSRTRSGQETQYFGPGTRLLVL.

V and J are TRBV19 and TRBJ2-3, with 8 bases aligning to TRBD2. The CDR3 consists of 19 residues. V lost 4 bases to trimming and J lost 5 bases; unmatched junction nucleotides: 20. The germline V gene encodes CDR1 LNHDA and CDR2 SQIVND (reference sequence). For the CDR3, the DNA is TGTGCCAGTAGTAGGATTAGCGGTTCGGGAGGGGTAAAGAAAGATACGCAGTATTTT. Translated, it gives CASSRISGSGGVKKDTQYF.

The chain has TRBV28 and TRBJ2-2, with 10 bases lining up with TRBD1. Trimming took 7 bases from V and 7 from J; bases not matched to a gene: 12. The germline gives CDR1 MDHEN, CDR2 SYDVKM. The CDR3 extends over 16 amino acids. The CDR3 loop is CASTHWDRGHVGELFF. The CDR3, as DNA: TGTGCCAGCACCCACTGGGACAGGGGACATGTCGGGGAGCTGTTTTTT.